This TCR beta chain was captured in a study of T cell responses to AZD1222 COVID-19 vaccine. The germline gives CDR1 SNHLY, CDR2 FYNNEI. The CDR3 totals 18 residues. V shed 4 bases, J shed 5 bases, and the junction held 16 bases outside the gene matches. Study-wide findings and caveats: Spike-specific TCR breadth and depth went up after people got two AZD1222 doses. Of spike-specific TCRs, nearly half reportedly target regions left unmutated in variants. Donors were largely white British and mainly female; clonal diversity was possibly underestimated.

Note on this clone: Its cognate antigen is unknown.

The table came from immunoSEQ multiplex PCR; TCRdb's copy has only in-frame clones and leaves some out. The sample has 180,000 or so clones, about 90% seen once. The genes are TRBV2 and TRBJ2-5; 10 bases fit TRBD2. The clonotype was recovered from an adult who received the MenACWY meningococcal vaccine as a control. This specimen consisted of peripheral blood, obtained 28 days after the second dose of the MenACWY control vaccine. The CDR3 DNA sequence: TGTGCCAGCAGTGGGCGGCTAGCGGGAGCCGGTCCGAGGGAGACCCAGTACTTC. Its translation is CASSGRLAGAGPRETQYF.